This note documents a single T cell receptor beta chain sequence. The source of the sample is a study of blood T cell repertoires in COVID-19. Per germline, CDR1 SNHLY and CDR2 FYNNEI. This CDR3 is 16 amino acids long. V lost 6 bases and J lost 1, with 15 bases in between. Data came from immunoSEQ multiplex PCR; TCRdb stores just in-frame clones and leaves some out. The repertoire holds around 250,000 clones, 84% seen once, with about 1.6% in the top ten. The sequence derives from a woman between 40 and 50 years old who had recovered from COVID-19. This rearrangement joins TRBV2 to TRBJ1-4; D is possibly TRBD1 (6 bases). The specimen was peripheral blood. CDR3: CASRKRGWRTNEKLFF. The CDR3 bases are TGTGCCAGCAGAAAAAGGGGGTGGAGAACTAATGAAAAACTGTTTTTT.